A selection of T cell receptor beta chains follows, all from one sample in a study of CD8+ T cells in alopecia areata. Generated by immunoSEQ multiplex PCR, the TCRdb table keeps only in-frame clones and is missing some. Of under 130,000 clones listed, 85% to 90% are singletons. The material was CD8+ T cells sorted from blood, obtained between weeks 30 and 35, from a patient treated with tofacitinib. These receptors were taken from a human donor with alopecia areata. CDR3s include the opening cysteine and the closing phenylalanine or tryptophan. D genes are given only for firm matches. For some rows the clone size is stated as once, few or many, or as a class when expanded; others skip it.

CDR3aa: CASSQDWDRVDYEQYF; CDR3nt: TGCGCCAGCAGCCAAGATTGGGACAGGGTGGACTACGAGCAGTACTTC; v_gene: TRBV4-1; abundance: .; j_gene: TRBJ2-7; d_gene: TRBD1; len: 16
CDR3aa: CASSLDVLAGGHEQFF; CDR3nt: TGTGCCAGCAGCTTAGATGTGCTAGCGGGAGGTCATGAGCAGTTCTTC; v_gene: TRBV13; abundance: .; j_gene: TRBJ2-1; d_gene: TRBD2; len: 16
CDR3aa: CAWSVMAGYNEQFF; CDR3nt: TGTGCCTGGAGTGTAATGGCAGGTTACAATGAGCAGTTCTTC; v_gene: TRBV30; abundance: .; j_gene: TRBJ2-1; d_gene: .; len: 14
CDR3aa: CSVVVSTGELFF; CDR3nt: TGCAGCGTTGTCGTTAGCACCGGGGAGCTGTTTTTT; v_gene: TRBV29-1; abundance: .; j_gene: TRBJ2-2; d_gene: .; len: 12
CDR3aa: CASSLMTDNEQFF; CDR3nt: TGTGCCAGCAGCTTAATGACGGACAATGAGCAGTTCTTC; v_gene: TRBV7-3; abundance: .; j_gene: TRBJ2-1; d_gene: .; len: 13
CDR3aa: CSVPGGTEAFF; CDR3nt: TGCAGCGTTCCGGGGGGCACTGAAGCTTTCTTT; v_gene: TRBV29-1; abundance: .; j_gene: TRBJ1-1; d_gene: .; len: 11
CDR3aa: CSVEGTSGTWEGETQYF; CDR3nt: TGCAGCGTTGAAGGGACTAGCGGGACGTGGGAGGGAGAGACCCAGTACTTC; v_gene: TRBV29-1; abundance: .; j_gene: TRBJ2-5; d_gene: TRBD2; len: 17
CDR3aa: CASSLYFSSNVLTF; CDR3nt: TGTGCCAGCAGCTTGTATTTTTCGTCCAACGTCCTGACTTTC; v_gene: TRBV5-4; abundance: .; j_gene: TRBJ2-6; d_gene: .; len: 14
CDR3aa: CAGFNPGKDYGYTF; CDR3nt: TGTGCCGGATTCAACCCGGGGAAGGACTATGGCTACACCTTC; v_gene: TRBV2; abundance: .; j_gene: TRBJ1-2; d_gene: .; len: 14
CDR3aa: CASSPWDTYPEYF; CDR3nt: TGTGCCAGCAGCCCCTGGGACACCTACCCGGAGTATTTT; v_gene: TRBV7-8; abundance: .; j_gene: TRBJ2-3; d_gene: .; len: 13
CDR3aa: CASSMTPHNEQFF; CDR3nt: TGTGCCAGTAGTATGACCCCACATAATGAGCAGTTCTTC; v_gene: TRBV19; abundance: .; j_gene: TRBJ2-1; d_gene: .; len: 13
CDR3aa: CASSLEMGTSWGEQFF; CDR3nt: TGTGCCAGCAGCTTAGAAATGGGGACTAGTTGGGGTGAGCAGTTCTTC; v_gene: TRBV7-6; abundance: once; j_gene: TRBJ2-1; d_gene: TRBD2; len: 16
CDR3aa: CASGLHLGQTNQPQHF; CDR3nt: TGTGCTAGTGGTTTGCACCTCGGACAGACTAATCAGCCCCAGCATTTT; v_gene: TRBV12-5; abundance: .; j_gene: TRBJ1-5; d_gene: .; len: 16
CDR3aa: CSARASVEQFF; CDR3nt: TGCAGTGCTAGAGCTAGTGTTGAGCAGTTCTTC; v_gene: TRBV20-1; abundance: .; j_gene: TRBJ2-1; d_gene: .; len: 11
CDR3aa: CASSLLDPGGETQYF; CDR3nt: TGCGCCAGCAGCTTGTTGGATCCCGGGGGAGAGACCCAGTACTTC; v_gene: TRBV5-1; abundance: once; j_gene: TRBJ2-5; d_gene: .; len: 15
CDR3aa: CASTRGGDNEQFF; CDR3nt: TGTGCCAGTACCCGCGGGGGGGACAATGAGCAGTTCTTC; v_gene: TRBV19; abundance: .; j_gene: TRBJ2-1; d_gene: TRBD2; len: 13
CDR3aa: CAWSSNGREYYF; CDR3nt: TGTGCCTGGAGTTCTAACGGGAGAGAGTATTATTTC; v_gene: TRBV30; abundance: .; j_gene: TRBJ2-7; d_gene: .; len: 12